This entry describes one TCR beta chain. Its antigen is unidentified. Germline assignment: CDR1 MDHEN and CDR2 SYDVKM. The CDR3 has 13 amino acids. V lost 10 bases and J 5 bases, leaving 17 bases between the germline ends. Naive CD8 cells were CD45RO-negative, positively selected for CCR7, excluding terminally differentiated effector memory CD45RA+ cells. Donors comprised healthy HIV-negative adults lacking recent acute infections or vaccinations. These data come from a study of shared clonotypes between healthy human individuals. Profiled with immunoSEQ multiplex PCR; TCRdb holds only in-frame clones, not every one. The sample has about 680,000 clones, under 95% seen once. Regarding the study as a whole: Larger richness was generally estimated for naive than memory subsets.

The source of this sequence is a man aged 30-40 years in good health. The chain joins TRBV28 to TRBJ1-1; TRBD1 is a possible D gene (6 bases). The sequenced sample consisted of naive CD8+ T cells sorted from blood. The chain's CDR3 is CANSQGLGTEAFF. CDR3 coding DNA: TGTGCCAACTCTCAGGGGCTGGGAACTGAAGCTTTCTTT. Full variable domain (outside the CDR3, taken from reference TRBV28 and TRBJ1-1): DVKVTQSSRYLVKRTGEKVFLECVQDMDHENMFWYRQDPGLGLRLIYFSYDVKMKEKGDIPEGYSVSREKKERFSLILESASTNQTSMYLCANSQGLGTEAFFGQGTRLTVV.